Listed below are T cell receptor beta chains from one sample, sequenced in a study of T-cell reconstitution after alpha-beta-depleted transplantation in children. TCRdb re-called the PCR reads with MiXCR, one entry per CDR3 protein. The data show roughly 610,000 distinct CDR3 sequences, 10% to 13% seen once. Sequenced here: PBMCs from the stem cell graft donor, sampled from the stem cell graft. These receptors were collected from a human donor who donated a stem cell graft to a child with acute myeloid leukemia. Both conserved end residues are part of each CDR3. The D gene is left open where the match is weak. The size entry is marked missing in some rows and otherwise reads once, few, many or a size class.

>few|TRBJ2-1|TRBV28|TRBD2
TGTGCCAGCAGTCAAAGCGGGAGGGCCCAGGATGAGCAGTTCTTC
CASSQSGRAQDEQFF
>.|TRBJ2-7|TRBV6-2/TRBV6-3|.
TGTGCCAGCAGCCTGTCGACAGCATCCTACGAGCAGTACTTC
CASSLSTASYEQYF
>.|TRBJ2-1|TRBV7-7|TRBD2
TGTGCTAGCAGCACTGGGACTAGCGGAGTCAATGAGCAGTTCTTC
CASSTGTSGVNEQFF
>few|TRBJ2-2|TRBV28|.
TGTGCCAGCACCATCGCCGGGGAGCTGTTTTTT
CASTIAGELFF
>once|TRBJ2-2|TRBV7-3|.
TGTGCCAGCACCAAGGGTGTACCGAACACCGGGGAGCTGTTTTTT
CASTKGVPNTGELFF
>few|TRBJ1-1|TRBV7-2|.
TGTGCCAGCAGCTTAGGGCGGCAGGGGCTACTGAACACTGAAGCTTTCTTT
CASSLGRQGLLNTEAFF
>few|TRBJ1-5|TRBV4-3|.
TGCGCCAGCAGCCCAAAGCCCCAGCATTTT
CASSPKPQHF
>few|TRBJ1-1|TRBV6-2/TRBV6-3|.
TGTGCCAGCACCTTCCGGGTGAACACTGAAGCTTTCTTT
CASTFRVNTEAFF
>.|TRBJ2-1|TRBV29-1|.
TGCAGCGTTGCGGGGGACTCGAAGAATGAGCAGTTCTTC
CSVAGDSKNEQFF
>once|TRBJ2-5|TRBV7-9|TRBD1
TGTGCCAGCACCACCACGCCGGGACAGCAAGAGACCCAGTACTTC
CASTTTPGQQETQYF
>many|TRBJ1-1|TRBV15|TRBD1
TGTGCCACCAGCAGGGCCGGGACAGGGTACACTGAAGCTTTCTTT
CATSRAGTGYTEAFF
>few|TRBJ2-7|TRBV29-1|.
TGCAGCGTTGAAGGCCGACGGGAGAGTACCTACGAGCAGTACTTC
CSVEGRRESTYEQYF
>many|TRBJ1-4|TRBV10-3|.
TGTGCCATCGCTTCCGCGGGGGGGCTGGGTGAAAAACTGTTTTTT
CAIASAGGLGEKLFF
>.|TRBJ2-5|TRBV7-2|TRBD2
TGTGCCAGCAGCTTGGGGCCTGTAGCGGGTCAAGAGACCCAGTACTTC
CASSLGPVAGQETQYF
>.|TRBJ2-1|TRBV10-3|.
TGTGCCATCAGGGGGAACAATGAGCAGTTCTTC
CAIRGNNEQFF
>many|TRBJ2-7|TRBV5-6|.
TGTGCCAGCAGCTTGGTGGAGCGGGCGAGCTCCTACGAGCAGTACTTC
CASSLVERASSYEQYF
>few|TRBJ2-1|TRBV5-1|TRBD2
TGCGCCAGCAGCTTAAGGACTAGCGGCTCAAGCTCCTACAATGAGCAGTTCTTC
CASSLRTSGSSSYNEQFF
>few|TRBJ2-5|TRBV7-8|TRBD2
TGTGCCAGCAGCATCGGACTAGCGGGAGGGGTTTTCCAAGAGACCCAGTACTTC
CASSIGLAGGVFQETQYF
>many|TRBJ2-3|TRBV5-6|TRBD2
TGTGCCAGCAGCTTGGCGCAGCGGGGCCTCACAGATACGCAGTATTTT
CASSLAQRGLTDTQYF
>.|TRBJ2-7|TRBV12-3/TRBV12-4|TRBD2
TGTGCCAGCAGTAAAATTCACCAGGGACTAGCATCTGGCGAGCAGTACTTC
CASSKIHQGLASGEQYF
>.|TRBJ1-1|TRBV3-1|TRBD1
TGTGCCAGCAGCCACGGACAGGGGGTCACTGAAGCTTTCTTT
CASSHGQGVTEAFF
>.|TRBJ1-5|TRBV5-1|TRBD1
TGCGCCAGCAGCAAAGGGACAGGGAATCAGCCCCAGCATTTT
CASSKGTGNQPQHF
>many|TRBJ2-3|TRBV20-1|.
TGCAGTGCTAGAGATGAGGAGACAACCCTCACAGATACGCAGTATTTT
CSARDEETTLTDTQYF
>.|TRBJ2-7|TRBV18|.
TGTGCCAGCTCGGAGAACAGGGAATTCTACGAGCAGTACTTC
CASSENREFYEQYF
>.|TRBJ2-1|TRBV15|TRBD2
TGTGCCACCAGCGCTAGCGGGATACGTGGCTACAATGAGCAGTTCTTC
CATSASGIRGYNEQFF
>many|TRBJ2-5|TRBV6-1|TRBD1
TGTGCCAGCAGTGGTTACGGGACAGGGGGCGGCGAGACCCAGTACTTC
CASSGYGTGGGETQYF
>.|TRBJ2-1|TRBV20-1|.
TGCAGTGCTAGAGGGTCGACTACCGTACCGGGCTATGAGCAGTTCTTC
CSARGSTTVPGYEQFF
>.|TRBJ2-2|TRBV29-1|TRBD2
TGCAGCGGGAAGAGTGGCGGGAGGAACACCGGGGAGCTGTTTTTT
CSGKSGGRNTGELFF
>.|TRBJ1-1|TRBV21-1|.
TGTGCCAGCAGCAAAGAAAAGGGCTTGAACACTGAAGCTTTCTTT
CASSKEKGLNTEAFF
>many|TRBJ2-1|TRBV7-6|.
TGTGCCAGCAGCTTAGCAGGGTATGGATCCTTGGGGAATGAGCAGTTCTTC
CASSLAGYGSLGNEQFF
>.|TRBJ1-5|TRBV19|.
TGTGCCAGTAGTATAGGTTATAATCAGCCCCAGCATTTT
CASSIGYNQPQHF
>.|TRBJ1-4|TRBV2|.
TGTGCCAGCAGTTATAGGCGGCGCCTTAATGAAAAACTGTTTTTT
CASSYRRRLNEKLFF
>many|TRBJ2-7|TRBV25-1|TRBD2
TGTGCCCCCTGGTCTAGCGGATCCTACGAGCAGTACTTC
CAPWSSGSYEQYF
>.|TRBJ1-1|TRBV6-2/TRBV6-3|.
TGTGCCAGCAGTTCCTCCGGTTTTGCTGAAGCTTTCTTT
CASSSSGFAEAFF
>.|TRBJ2-2|TRBV7-2|.
TGTGCCAGCAGCTTGGAGGGACGGGTATCCACCGGGGAGCTGTTTTTT
CASSLEGRVSTGELFF
>many|TRBJ1-1|TRBV11-2|.
TGTGCCAGCAGCTTAGTGGGGGAAGTCAGCACTGAAGCTTTCTTT
CASSLVGEVSTEAFF
>few|TRBJ1-1|TRBV7-2|.
TGTGCCAGCAGCTTAGTTCAAGGGGGGGGCGCTGAAGCTTTCTTT
CASSLVQGGGAEAFF
>.|TRBJ2-1|TRBV5-4|TRBD2
TGTGCCAGCAGCTCTGGGACTAGCGGGAGGGCCGGCTACAATGAGCAGTTCTTC
CASSSGTSGRAGYNEQFF
>few|TRBJ2-1|TRBV25-1|.
TGTGCCAGCAGATCCTTTGGTGGGAGCTCCTACAATGAGCAGTTCTTC
CASRSFGGSSYNEQFF
>few|TRBJ2-7|TRBV20-1|.
TGCAGTGCTAGAGAGATAGGGACAACCTCAGGAGAGCAGTACTTC
CSAREIGTTSGEQYF
>few|TRBJ1-6|TRBV5-1|.
TGCGCCAGCAGCTTGGACAGGCCTAATTCACCCCTCCACTTT
CASSLDRPNSPLHF
>many|TRBJ2-1|TRBV12-3/TRBV12-4|TRBD2
TGTGCCAGCAGCCCAGCGGCTAGCGGGAGGTACAATGAGCAGTTCTTC
CASSPAASGRYNEQFF
>many|TRBJ2-5|TRBV29-1|.
TGCAGCGTTGTCTCCGAGACCCAGTACTTC
CSVVSETQYF
>many|TRBJ2-3|TRBV29-1|.
TGCAGCGTTGTCTCAGTTTCTAGCACAGATACGCAGTATTTT
CSVVSVSSTDTQYF
>many|TRBJ2-1|TRBV2|.
TGTGCCAGCAGTGATGGAGGCAATGAGCAGTTCTTC
CASSDGGNEQFF
>many|TRBJ2-1|TRBV7-2|TRBD2
TGTGCCAGCTGCCTAACTAGCGGGGGCTACAATGAGCAGTTCTTC
CASCLTSGGYNEQFF
>many|TRBJ2-2|TRBV5-1|.
TGCGCCAGCAGCCTTCAACGGGCGAACACCGGGGAGCTGTTTTTT
CASSLQRANTGELFF
>few|TRBJ2-1|TRBV7-2|.
TGTGCCAGCAGCTTAGCGAGGACTTGGAATGAGCAGTTCTTC
CASSLARTWNEQFF
>.|TRBJ2-3|TRBV19|.
TGTGGCAGTAGTCCCTCAGCGAGACGAGATACGCAGTATTTT
CGSSPSARRDTQYF
>few|TRBJ1-2|TRBV30|.
TGTGCCTGGAGTGTCCCGGGTGGAAACTATGGCTACACCTTC
CAWSVPGGNYGYTF
>few|TRBJ2-1|TRBV7-8|TRBD2
TGTGCCAGCAGGGCGGGAGGTACCTACAATGAGCAGTTCTTC
CASRAGGTYNEQFF
>few|TRBJ2-7|TRBV20-1|TRBD2
TGCAGTCCAAGAGCGGGAAGGGACGAGCAGTACTTC
CSPRAGRDEQYF
>once|TRBJ1-1|TRBV7-3|.
TGTGCCAGCAGCTTATCGGCAGTTGCTGAAGCTTTCTTT
CASSLSAVAEAFF
>.|TRBJ2-7|TRBV28|.
TGTGCCAGCAGTTTAATTTCGGGACGGGCATCTGGGGTCTCCTACGAGCAGTACTTC
CASSLISGRASGVSYEQYF
>.|TRBJ2-7|TRBV7-2|TRBD2
TGTGCCAGCAGCCTCATCACTAGCGGGAAGCGGTACGAGCAGTACTTC
CASSLITSGKRYEQYF
>many|TRBJ1-3|TRBV7-2|.
TGTGCCAGCAGCTATGCGGGGGGTGGAAACACCATATATTTT
CASSYAGGGNTIYF
>.|TRBJ1-1|TRBV20-1|.
TGCAGTGCTAGGCGGGGGTCGGGTCGGGACACTGAAGCTTTCTTT
CSARRGSGRDTEAFF
>few|TRBJ2-1|TRBV20-1|TRBD2
TGCAGTGCTAGTACGATAGCTGCGGGAGAGTACGTCGGTGAGCAGTTCTTC
CSASTIAAGEYVGEQFF
>.|TRBJ2-1|TRBV18|.
TGTGCCAGCTCACCACCCGAGGGCCTCAATGAGCAGTTCTTC
CASSPPEGLNEQFF